What follows is one TCR beta chain and its context. Its cognate antigen is unknown. The CDR3 has 15 amino acids. Germline V gene data show CDR1 as MNHNS and CDR2 as SASEGT. Trimming left V 3 bases short and J 2 bases short, with 13 bases between. This record belongs to a study of cytomegalovirus exposure and HLA in healthy donors. Study details: Out of a few hundred genotyped donors, roughly 83% belonged to the Caucasian-associated ancestry cluster.

Study-level findings and limits: Under in vitro conditions, a few CMV-associated chains were confirmed as specific for CMV antigens. Most subjects had HLA-A and HLA-B alleles reportedly predicted accurately by TCR beta sequences.

The PCR was carried out with 60 Vbeta primers and 13 Jbeta primers. Here immunoSEQ multiplex PCR was the method, and the copy in TCRdb shows in-frame clones only, minus some. The sample gives about 120,000 clones, around a tenth of which show up once; around 3% is in the top ten. The chain couples TRBV6-1 to TRBJ1-2; possibly TRBD1 for D (6 bases). The specimen was PBMCs. This receptor was taken from a man between 25 and 39 years old in good health and CMV-seronegative. CDR3 in DNA: TGTGCCAGCAGTGAGTATCGGCAGGGGAACTATGGCTACACCTTC. Residues: CASSEYRQGNYGYTF.